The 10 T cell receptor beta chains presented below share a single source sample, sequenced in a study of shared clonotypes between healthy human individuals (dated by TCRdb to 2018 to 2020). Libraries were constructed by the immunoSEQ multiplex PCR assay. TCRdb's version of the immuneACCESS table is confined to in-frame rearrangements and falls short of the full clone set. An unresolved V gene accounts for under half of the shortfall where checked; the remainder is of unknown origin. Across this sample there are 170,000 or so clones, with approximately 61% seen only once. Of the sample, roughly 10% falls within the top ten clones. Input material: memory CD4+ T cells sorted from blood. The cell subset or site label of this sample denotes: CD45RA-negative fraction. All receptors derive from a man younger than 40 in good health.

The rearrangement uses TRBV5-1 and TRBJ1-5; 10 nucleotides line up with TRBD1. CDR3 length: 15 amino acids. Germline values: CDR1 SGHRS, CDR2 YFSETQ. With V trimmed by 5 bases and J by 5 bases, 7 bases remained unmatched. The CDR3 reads CASSPSTGGDQPQHF. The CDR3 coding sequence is TGCGCCAGCAGTCCGTCGACAGGGGGCGATCAGCCCCAGCATTTT.

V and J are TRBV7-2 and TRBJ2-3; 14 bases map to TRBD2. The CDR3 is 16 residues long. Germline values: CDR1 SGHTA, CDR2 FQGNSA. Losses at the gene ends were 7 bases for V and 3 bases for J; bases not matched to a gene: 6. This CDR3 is CASNRLAGGGTDTQYF. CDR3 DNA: TGTGCCAGCAATAGACTAGCGGGAGGGGGGACAGATACGCAGTATTTT.

This CDR3 is CAISQGGGQETQYF. The CDR3 DNA reads as TGTGCCATCAGTCAGGGGGGAGGGCAAGAGACCCAGTACTTC. J is TRBJ2-5 and V is TRBV10-3, with D possibly being TRBD1 or TRBD2 (7 bases each). The CDR3 is 14 amino acids. Germline V lookup: CDR1 ENHRY, CDR2 SYGVKD. The V end was cut by 5 bases, the J end by 2 bases, with 12 bases between.

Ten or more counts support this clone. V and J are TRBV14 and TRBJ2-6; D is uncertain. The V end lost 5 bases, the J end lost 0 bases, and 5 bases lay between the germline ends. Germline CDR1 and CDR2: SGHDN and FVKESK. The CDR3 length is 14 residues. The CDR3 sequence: CASSSSSGANVLTF. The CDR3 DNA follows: TGTGCCAGCAGCAGTAGCTCTGGGGCCAACGTCCTGACTTTC.

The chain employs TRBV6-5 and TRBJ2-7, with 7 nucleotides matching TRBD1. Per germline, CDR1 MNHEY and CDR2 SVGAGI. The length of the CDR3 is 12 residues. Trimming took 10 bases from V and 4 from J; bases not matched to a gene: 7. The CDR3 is CATQTGRYEQYF. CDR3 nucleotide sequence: TGTGCCACCCAGACAGGGCGGTACGAGCAGTACTTC.

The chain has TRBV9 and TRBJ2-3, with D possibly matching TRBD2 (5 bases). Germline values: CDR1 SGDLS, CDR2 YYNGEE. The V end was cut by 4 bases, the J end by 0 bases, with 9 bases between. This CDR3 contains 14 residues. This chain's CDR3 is CASSKDFSTDTQYF. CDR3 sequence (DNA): TGTGCCAGCAGCAAGGACTTTAGCACAGATACGCAGTATTTT.

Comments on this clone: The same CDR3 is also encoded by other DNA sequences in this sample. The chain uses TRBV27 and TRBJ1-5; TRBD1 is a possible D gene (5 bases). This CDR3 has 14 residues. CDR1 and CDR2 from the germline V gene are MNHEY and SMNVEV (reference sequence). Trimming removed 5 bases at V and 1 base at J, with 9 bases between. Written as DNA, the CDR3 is TGTGCCAGCAGTCCAGGGTGGAGCAATCAGCCCCAGCATTTT. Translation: CASSPGWSNQPQHF.

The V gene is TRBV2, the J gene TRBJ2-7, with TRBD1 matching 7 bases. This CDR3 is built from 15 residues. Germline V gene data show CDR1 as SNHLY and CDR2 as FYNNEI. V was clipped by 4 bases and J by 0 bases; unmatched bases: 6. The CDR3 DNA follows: TGTGCCAGCAGTGGGGACAGCCGAAGCTCCTACGAGCAGTACTTC. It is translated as CASSGDSRSSYEQYF. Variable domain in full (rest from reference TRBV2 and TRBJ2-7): EPEVTQTPSHQVTQMGQEVILRCVPISNHLYFYWYRQILGQKVEFLVSFYNNEISEKSEIFDDQFSVERPDGSNFTLKIRSTKLEDSAMYFCASSGDSRSSYEQYFGPGTRLTVT.

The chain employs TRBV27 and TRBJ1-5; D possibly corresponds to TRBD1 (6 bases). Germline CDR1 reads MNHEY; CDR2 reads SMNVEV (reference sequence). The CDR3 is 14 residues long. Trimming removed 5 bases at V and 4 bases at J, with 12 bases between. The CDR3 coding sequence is TGTGCCAGCAGTGGGGGGGCGCGAAATCAGCCCCAGCATTTT. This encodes CASSGGARNQPQHF.

The CDR3 loop is CAWRPPPRGQGFNEKLFF. DNA of the CDR3: TGTGCCTGGAGACCCCCACCCAGGGGGCAGGGGTTTAATGAAAAACTGTTTTTT. V is TRBV30 and J is TRBJ1-4; 8 nucleotides agree with TRBD1. The CDR3 consists of 18 residues. J gave up 4 bases and V 3 bases, and 16 bases lay outside the gene matches. The germline CDR1 and CDR2 sequences are GTSNPN and SVGIG (reference sequence).